These 21 T cell receptor beta chains share one sample of origin, sequenced in a study of blood T cell repertoires in COVID-19. Libraries were prepared by immunoSEQ multiplex PCR; TCRdb keeps only in-frame clonotypes and omits some of them. Of approximately 220,000 clones in the sample, about four fifths were seen once. Sequencing was carried out using peripheral blood. All receptors derive from a woman aged 55-69 years with acute or convalescent COVID-19.

V and J are TRBV28 and TRBJ2-7, with D maybe TRBD1 (6 bases). Trimming stripped 4 bases from V and 3 bases from J, with 16 bases between. Per the germline V gene, CDR1 is MDHEN and CDR2 is SYDVKM. The CDR3 sequence is 15 residues long. CDR3 amino acids: CASSSTMGAYYEQYF. CDR3 sequence (DNA): TGTGCCAGCAGTTCGACGATGGGGGCATACTACGAGCAGTACTTC.

The gene calls are TRBV30 and TRBJ2-1; 9 bases are a match to TRBD2. The J segment lost 6 bases and the V segment lost 3 bases, leaving 6 bases of the junction unmatched. The CDR3 is made up of 14 amino acids. Germline lookup yields CDR1 GTSNPN and CDR2 SVGIG (reference sequence). CDR3 DNA: TGTGCCTGGAGCGGCCCTAGCGGGGCCAATGAGCAGTTCTTC. Residues: CAWSGPSGANEQFF.

The rearrangement uses TRBV27 and TRBJ1-2; 8 bases fit TRBD1. The CDR3 is 15 amino acids. V dropped 6 bases and J dropped 6; count of bases not matched to a gene: 12. The germline CDR1 and CDR2 sequences are MNHEY and SMNVEV (reference sequence). CDR3 in amino acids: CASRNRLGTGNGYTF. In DNA, the CDR3 is TGTGCCAGCAGAAACAGACTAGGGACAGGCAATGGCTACACCTTC.

The gene calls are TRBV30 and TRBJ2-3; the D gene is possibly TRBD2 (6 bases). CDR3 size: 12 residues. Per the germline V gene, CDR1 is GTSNPN and CDR2 is SVGIG (reference sequence). V lost 0 bases and J lost 9, with 10 bases in between. The CDR3: CAWSVQAGTQYF. The CDR3 region has the DNA TGTGCCTGGAGTGTACAGGCGGGAACGCAGTATTTT. Complete variable domain (other parts from reference TRBV30 and TRBJ2-3): SQTIHQWPATLVQPVGSPLSLECTVEGTSNPNLYWYRQAAGRGLQLLFYSVGIGQISSEVPQNLSASRPQDRQFILSSKKLLLSDSGFYLCAWSVQAGTQYFGPGTRLTVL.

The V gene is TRBV2, the J gene TRBJ1-5; possibly TRBD1 for D (5 bases). V lost 7 bases and J 4 bases, leaving 17 bases between the germline ends. In germline, CDR1 is SNHLY, CDR2 FYNNEI. This CDR3 has 15 amino acids. CDR3 sequence (DNA): TGTGCCAGCATCCTGGGGCCAGGAATAAATCAGCCCCAGCATTTT. This translates into CASILGPGINQPQHF.

The chain links TRBV5-1 to TRBJ2-1; TRBD2 agrees at 9 bases. The CDR3 contains 15 residues. With 0 bases clipped from V and 5 bases from J, the junction kept 3 bases outside the gene matches. CDR1 and CDR2 (germline): SGHRS, YFSETQ. The CDR3 loop reads CASSLVAGVNNEQFF. The CDR3, as DNA: TGCGCCAGCAGCTTGGTAGCGGGGGTGAACAATGAGCAGTTCTTC.

V is TRBV24-1 and J is TRBJ1-4; tentative D call: TRBD1 (5 bases). Germline CDR1 reads KGHDR; CDR2 reads SFDVKD. CDR3 length equals 15 residues. V gave up 4 bases and J gave up 8 bases, with 16 bases separating them. CDR3 loop: CATSDRREGSEKLFF. Written as DNA, the CDR3 is TGTGCCACCAGTGACCGCAGGGAGGGGTCGGAAAAACTGTTTTTT.

This chain uses TRBV5-1 with TRBJ1-2; D remains ambiguous. The CDR3 loop spans 13 amino acids. The germline gives CDR1 SGHRS, CDR2 YFSETQ. V lost 1 base, J lost 6 bases, and 10 bases lay in between. The CDR3 DNA follows: TGCGCCAGCAGCTTGATAGGCGCGGATGGCTACACCTTC. Protein: CASSLIGADGYTF.

The chain couples TRBV7-2 to TRBJ1-2, with a tentative D call TRBD1 (5 bases). The V gene lost 5 bases and the J gene lost 5 bases, with 18 bases spanning the gap. The CDR3 length is 15 residues. CDR1 and CDR2 (germline): SGHTA, FQGNSA. CDR3 coding DNA: TGTACCAGCAGCCCGACTGGAGGGCGGGGGTATGGCTACACCTTC. Amino acid sequence: CTSSPTGGRGYGYTF.

This chain links TRBV29-1 with TRBJ1-1; 8 positions agree with TRBD1. The CDR3 sequence is 13 residues long. Germline trimming cut 7 bases from V and 0 bases from J; bases unmatched to any gene: 4. Germline CDR1 and CDR2: SQVTM and ANQGSEA. The CDR3 DNA reads TGCAGCGGTGACAGGGGATTGAACACTGAAGCTTTCTTT. Its protein is CSGDRGLNTEAFF.

This chain links TRBV12-5 with TRBJ2-7; D might be TRBD2 (5 bases). V was cut by 6 bases and J by 3 bases, with 9 bases left in between. Germline V gives CDR1 LGHNT, CDR2 FRNRAP. The CDR3 length is 12 residues. CDR3 in amino acids: CASGDDYYEQYF. The DNA of the CDR3 is TGTGCTAGTGGGGACGACTACTACGAGCAGTACTTC.

The chain combines TRBV4-1 with TRBJ2-1; 11 positions agree with TRBD2. V gave up 0 bases and J gave up 4 bases; unmatched junction bases: 5. There are 17 residues in the CDR3. Germline lookup yields CDR1 MGHRA and CDR2 YSYEKL. CDR3 sequence (DNA): TGCGCCAGCAGCCAAGATAGGCTAGCGGGGGGTTACAATGAGCAGTTCTTC. It codes for CASSQDRLAGGYNEQFF.

The chain joins TRBV4-2 to TRBJ2-4; D might be TRBD2 (7 bases). Germline V gene lookup returns CDR1 LGHNA and CDR2 YNFKEQ. The CDR3 spans 16 residues. Trimming cost V 1 base and J 7 bases, with 17 bases left between them. CDR3 sequence reads: CASSQGVEGGLNIQYF. The DNA of the CDR3 is TGTGCCAGCAGCCAAGGGGTTGAGGGGGGGCTCAACATTCAGTACTTC.

The genes are TRBV5-4 and TRBJ2-3, with TRBD2 matching 9 bases. Germline values: CDR1 SGHNT, CDR2 YYREEE (reference sequence). The CDR3 contains 16 residues. Germline trimming cut 0 bases from V and 1 base from J; bases unmatched to any gene: 3. The CDR3 DNA reads as TGTGCCAGCAGCTTGGTCGCGGGGGGGGGCACAGATACGCAGTATTTT. It specifies CASSLVAGGGTDTQYF.

This chain uses TRBV19 with TRBJ1-1, with D possibly matching TRBD1 (5 bases). Deletions cut 3 bases from V and 5 bases from J, with 10 bases between. Per the germline V gene, CDR1 is LNHDA and CDR2 is SQIVND (reference sequence). The CDR3 loop spans 13 amino acids. This CDR3 is CASSMGGGTEAFF. Written as DNA, the CDR3 is TGTGCCAGTAGTATGGGGGGGGGTACTGAAGCTTTCTTT. The complete variable domain, with remaining parts taken from reference TRBV19 and TRBJ1-1, reads DGGITQSPKYLFRKEGQNVTLSCEQNLNHDAMYWYRQDPGQGLRLIYYSQIVNDFQKGDIAEGYSVSREKKESFPLTVTSAQKNPTAFYLCASSMGGGTEAFFGQGTRLTVV.

This clone was detected only once. The CDR3 spells CASSLDRGRGETQYF. The CDR3 nucleotides read TGTGCCAGCAGCTTAGACAGGGGGCGCGGAGAGACCCAGTACTTC. This chain connects TRBV7-2 to TRBJ2-5; 9 bases align to TRBD1. The CDR3 is 15 residues long. Looked up from germline, CDR1 is SGHTA and CDR2 is FQGNSA. The junction had 4 bases not matched to a gene; V was cut back by 1 base and J by 4 bases.

The J gene is TRBJ2-1, the V gene TRBV2, with D perhaps TRBD2 (6 bases). V was shortened by 6 bases and J by 5 bases, with 17 bases between the two germline ends. This CDR3 has 15 amino acids. Germline lookup yields CDR1 SNHLY and CDR2 FYNNEI. The CDR3 region is CASRRDRGNHNEQFF. In DNA, the CDR3 is TGTGCCAGCAGAAGAGACCGGGGGAACCACAATGAGCAGTTCTTC.

This chain connects TRBV5-1 to TRBJ2-1; D gene uncertain. V gave up 0 bases and J gave up 6 bases, with 13 bases separating them. There are 15 residues in the CDR3. In germline, CDR1 is SGHRS, CDR2 YFSETQ. CDR3 amino acids: CASSLAPGSINEQFF. In DNA, the CDR3 is TGCGCCAGCAGCTTGGCGCCGGGTTCGATCAATGAGCAGTTCTTC.

This clone was seen a handful of times. V and J are TRBV9 and TRBJ1-2; no clear D. Germline V gives CDR1 SGDLS, CDR2 YYNGEE. The CDR3 extends over 14 amino acids. V was shortened by 0 bases and J by 5 bases, with 11 bases between the two germline ends. The CDR3 region has the DNA TGTGCCAGCAGCGTAGGAGATTCGCGATATGGCTACACCTTC. Its protein product is CASSVGDSRYGYTF.

Only a few counts were recorded for this clone. The chain uses TRBV19 and TRBJ1-1, with D hard to call. Germline V gene sequence: CDR1 LNHDA, CDR2 SQIVND (reference sequence). The CDR3 is 13 amino acids. The V end was cut by 6 bases, the J end by 4 bases, with 12 bases between. In DNA, the CDR3 is TGTGCCAGTAGCGCCCGGGGTGGCACTGAAGCTTTCTTT. Translation gives CASSARGGTEAFF.

The V gene is TRBV28, the J gene TRBJ2-7, with a weak D call TRBD1 (5 bases). The CDR3 sequence is 14 residues long. V was shortened by 7 bases and J by 3 bases, with 16 bases between the two germline ends. Germline V gives CDR1 MDHEN, CDR2 SYDVKM. The CDR3 protein is CASTNVNRFYEQYF. DNA for the CDR3: TGTGCCAGCACCAATGTCAACAGGTTCTACGAGCAGTACTTC.